Shown below are 25 T cell receptor beta chains from a single sample sequenced in a study of blood T cell repertoires in COVID-19. Assay used: immunoSEQ multiplex PCR; TCRdb lists only in-frame clones, some missing. This table holds under 150,000 clones, approximately 81% found once. The sample taken for sequencing was PBMCs or T cells enriched from blood (not recorded which). These receptors all stem from a man in his forties with acute COVID-19.

V and J are TRBV6-5 and TRBJ1-2, with no clear D. The CDR3 extends over 12 amino acids. V lost 7 bases to trimming and J lost 2 bases, with 8 bases between them. Germline V gene sequence: CDR1 MNHEY, CDR2 SVGAGI. CDR3 bases: TGTGCCAGCAAAGAGAGGAACTATGGCTACACCTTC. Protein: CASKERNYGYTF.

The V gene is TRBV7-8, the J gene TRBJ2-7, with 7 bases that match TRBD1. The CDR3 contains 15 residues. Germline V gene sequence: CDR1 SGHVS, CDR2 FQNEAQ. Trimming cost V 0 bases and J 4 bases; bases outside gene matches: 6. CDR3 loop: CASSLATGLEYEQYF. DNA for the CDR3: TGTGCCAGCAGCTTAGCGACAGGGTTAGAGTACGAGCAGTACTTC.

The V and J genes are TRBV19 and TRBJ2-2; 10 bases agree with TRBD2. The CDR3 length is 17 residues. V lost 6 bases to trimming and J lost 7 bases; unmatched junction nucleotides: 14. Germline lookup yields CDR1 LNHDA and CDR2 SQIVND (reference sequence). In DNA form, the CDR3 reads TGTGCCAGTAGCACCCTTCGAGCGGGGGGGCATGGCGGGGAGCTGTTTTTT. Encoded protein: CASSTLRAGGHGGELFF.

This chain uses TRBV27 with TRBJ1-2; D is perhaps TRBD1 (6 bases). Germline V gene sequence: CDR1 MNHEY, CDR2 SMNVEV (reference sequence). The CDR3 extends over 12 amino acids. Trimming pared 8 bases from V and 7 bases from J, leaving 14 bases between. CDR3: CASSPRGGGYTF. The CDR3 DNA sequence: TGTGCCAGCTCACCGAGGGGGGGTGGCTACACCTTC.

The chain employs TRBV5-1 and TRBJ2-3, with TRBD2 matching over 10 bases. In germline, CDR1 is SGHRS, CDR2 YFSETQ. CDR3 length: 16 amino acids. The J segment lost 6 bases and the V segment lost 4 bases, leaving 11 bases of the junction unmatched. CDR3 bases: TGCGCCAGCAGCACCGGGGGGAGCGGGAGGGCGGATACGCAGTATTTT. Translation gives CASSTGGSGRADTQYF.

The rearrangement joins TRBV19 to TRBJ1-5; D ambiguous. This CDR3 region has 18 residues. V lost 6 bases, J lost 1 base, and 22 bases lay in between. The germline V gene has CDR1 LNHDA and CDR2 SQIVND (reference sequence). CDR3 region: CASRVARLGGRSNQPQHF. CDR3 nucleotide sequence: TGTGCCAGTAGAGTGGCAAGGTTAGGAGGGAGAAGCAATCAGCCCCAGCATTTT.

The V gene is TRBV19, the J gene TRBJ1-2; the D gene is possibly TRBD1 (5 bases). Germline values: CDR1 LNHDA, CDR2 SQIVND (reference sequence). This CDR3 is 14 amino acids long. V lost 4 bases to trimming and J lost 3 bases, with 12 bases between them. CDR3 DNA: TGTGCCAGTAGTACCCATCGACAGCACTATGGCTACACCTTC. It encodes CASSTHRQHYGYTF. The full variable domain, its missing parts supplied by reference TRBV19 and TRBJ1-2, is DGGITQSPKYLFRKEGQNVTLSCEQNLNHDAMYWYRQDPGQGLRLIYYSQIVNDFQKGDIAEGYSVSREKKESFPLTVTSAQKNPTAFYLCASSTHRQHYGYTFGSGTRLTVV.

This chain uses TRBV19 with TRBJ1-3; possibly TRBD1 for D (6 bases). CDR3 length equals 15 residues. Germline CDR1 and CDR2: LNHDA and SQIVND (reference sequence). V was trimmed by 4 bases and J by 1 base, leaving 11 bases between them. The CDR3 coding sequence is TGTGCCAGTAGTACGCAAACAGGGTCTGGAAACACCATATATTTT. Its protein product is CASSTQTGSGNTIYF.

The genes are TRBV9 and TRBJ2-1; 8 bases map to TRBD1. This CDR3 has 15 residues. Germline CDR1 reads SGDLS; CDR2 reads YYNGEE. V lost 4 bases and J lost 1; bases outside the gene matches: 4. The CDR3 here is CASSIQGESYNEQFF. DNA for the CDR3: TGTGCCAGCAGCATACAGGGGGAATCCTACAATGAGCAGTTCTTC.

The genes are TRBV19 and TRBJ1-5; 8 nucleotides match TRBD1. Trimming took 5 bases from V and 7 from J; bases not matched to a gene: 7. Germline CDR1 is LNHDA and CDR2 is SQIVND (reference sequence). The CDR3 loop spans 14 amino acids. DNA of the CDR3: TGTGCCAGTAGTGTAACAGGGGGGCAGCAGCCCCAGCATTTT. Translated, it gives CASSVTGGQQPQHF.

The chain uses TRBV5-1 and TRBJ2-3; D perhaps matches TRBD1 (5 bases). V lost 4 bases to trimming and J lost 0 bases, with 15 bases between them. The CDR3 has 16 amino acids. CDR1 is SGHRS, CDR2 YFSETQ, per germline. The CDR3 nucleotides are TGCGCCAGCAGCCGACAGACCTCCGTTAGCACAGATACGCAGTATTTT. Its protein product is CASSRQTSVSTDTQYF.

CDR3 in amino acids: CASSLVPLDYEQYF. CDR3 coding DNA: TGTGCCAGCTCCTTGGTACCGCTAGACTACGAGCAGTACTTC. The rearrangement links TRBV25-1 to TRBJ2-7; no definite D call. The germline CDR1 and CDR2 sequences are MGHDK and SYGVNS. CDR3 length equals 14 residues. Trimming left V 8 bases short and J 3 bases short, with 17 bases between.

The rearrangement links TRBV5-4 to TRBJ1-2; 8 nucleotides match TRBD1. The germline V gene encodes CDR1 SGHNT and CDR2 YYREEE (reference sequence). Germline trimming cut 2 bases from V and 8 bases from J; bases unmatched to any gene: 8. The CDR3 is 14 residues long. CDR3 sequence: CASSLEPGGLGYTF. Written as DNA, the CDR3 is TGTGCCAGCAGCTTAGAGCCAGGGGGCTTAGGCTACACCTTC.

The chain recombines TRBV19 with TRBJ1-5; D might be TRBD1 (5 bases). Deletions cut 5 bases from V and 14 bases from J, with 13 bases between. Germline V CDR1 and CDR2: LNHDA, SQIVND (reference sequence). This CDR3 spans 11 amino acids. This chain's CDR3 is CASSQGGEKHF. As DNA, the CDR3 is TGTGCCAGTAGTCAAGGAGGGGAGAAGCATTTT.

The chain carries TRBV4-3 and TRBJ2-7; perhaps TRBD1 as D (6 bases). This CDR3 spans 15 amino acids. Trimming took off 3 bases at V and 0 bases at J, with 12 bases between the two ends. The germline V gene encodes CDR1 LGHNA and CDR2 YSLEER. The CDR3 sequence: CASSQASGASYEQYF. In DNA, the CDR3 is TGCGCCAGCAGCCAGGCGTCAGGGGCCTCCTACGAGCAGTACTTC.

This clone was seen a few times. The J gene is TRBJ2-1, the V gene TRBV29-1; the match to TRBD2 covers 7 bases. The CDR3 contains 14 residues. The J segment lost 0 bases and the V segment lost 3 bases, leaving 2 bases of the junction unmatched. CDR1 and CDR2 from the germline V gene are SQVTM and ANQGSEA. The CDR3 DNA reads TGCAGCGTTGAGGGACTACCCTCCTACAATGAGCAGTTCTTC. As protein: CSVEGLPSYNEQFF.

This clone was seen a single time. The chain has TRBV7-9 and TRBJ1-3, with a weak D call TRBD1 (6 bases). CDR3 length: 15 amino acids. CDR1 SEHNR and CDR2 FQNEAQ come from the germline V gene (reference sequence). Trimming removed 2 bases from V and 1 base from J, with 9 bases in between. The CDR3 sequence is CASSLQGNSGNTIYF. The CDR3 nucleotides are TGTGCCAGCAGCTTACAGGGGAATTCTGGAAACACCATATATTTT.

This chain joins TRBV5-4 and TRBJ2-1, with 8 bases aligning to TRBD2. Looked up from germline, CDR1 is SGHNT and CDR2 is YYREEE (reference sequence). The length of the CDR3 is 16 residues. Trimming took 4 bases from V and 1 from J; bases not matched to a gene: 7. The CDR3 coding sequence is TGTGCCAGCAGCCGTAATACGGGGGGGTCCTACAATGAGCAGTTCTTC. Amino acids: CASSRNTGGSYNEQFF.

The genes are TRBV30 and TRBJ1-3, with 8 bases that match TRBD1. The J segment lost 3 bases and the V segment lost 7 bases, leaving 2 bases of the junction unmatched. This CDR3 spans 12 amino acids. In germline, CDR1 is GTSNPN, CDR2 SVGIG (reference sequence). The CDR3 sequence: CAFTGGGNTIYF. The CDR3 DNA sequence: TGTGCCTTTACAGGGGGTGGAAACACCATATATTTT.

This sequence joins TRBV6-2 or TRBV6-3 and TRBJ1-5; no definite D call. V lost 4 bases, J lost 3 bases, and 7 bases lay in between. The CDR3 contains 13 residues. The germline gives CDR1 MNHEY, CDR2 SVGEGT. CDR3 sequence: CASSFPYNQPQHF. Here the CDR3 DNA reads TGTGCCAGCAGTTTTCCTTACAATCAGCCCCAGCATTTT.

The CDR3 nucleotides are TGTGCCAGCAGTAACTTAGCGGGAGGGGCCACCGGGGAGCTGTTTTTT. Translating it yields CASSNLAGGATGELFF. This chain connects TRBV6-5 to TRBJ2-2, with TRBD2 identical over 11 bases. V lost 5 bases to trimming and J lost 4 bases; unmatched junction nucleotides: 6. The CDR3 loop spans 16 amino acids. Germline-derived CDR1 and CDR2 are MNHEY and SVGAGI.

The rearrangement joins TRBV29-1 to TRBJ1-2, with 9 bases fitting TRBD1. The CDR3 contains 14 residues. Unmatched junction bases numbered 5, after V lost 2 bases and J lost 4 bases. Germline CDR1 reads SQVTM; CDR2 reads ANQGSEA. The CDR3 DNA is TGCAGCGTTGAAACCGCGACAGGGGGCTATGGCTACACCTTC. It translates to CSVETATGGYGYTF.

This sequence joins TRBV25-1 and TRBJ2-3; D is unclear. Trimming cost V 2 bases and J 2 bases, with 8 bases left between them. CDR3 length: 14 amino acids. Germline V lookup: CDR1 MGHDK, CDR2 SYGVNS. CDR3 nucleotides: TGTGCCAGCAGTGAAAGCCACCTCACAGATACGCAGTATTTT. It yields the protein CASSESHLTDTQYF.

The chain recombines TRBV24-1 with TRBJ2-1; the match to TRBD1 covers 9 bases. CDR3 length: 14 amino acids. The V gene's germline CDR1 is KGHDR and CDR2 SFDVKD. Trimming cost V 7 bases and J 8 bases; bases outside gene matches: 8. The CDR3 protein is CATRPGTGKDEQFF. Here the CDR3 DNA reads TGTGCCACCAGACCCGGGACAGGGAAGGATGAGCAGTTCTTC.

This chain links TRBV5-1 with TRBJ2-3; 9 bases align to TRBD2. This CDR3 has 15 amino acids. Germline V gene lookup returns CDR1 SGHRS and CDR2 YFSETQ. V was pared by 3 bases and J by 3 bases, with 5 bases of the junction left unmatched. The CDR3, as DNA: TGCGCCAGCAGCTGGGCGGGGGGGCCGACAGATACGCAGTATTTT. As protein: CASSWAGGPTDTQYF.